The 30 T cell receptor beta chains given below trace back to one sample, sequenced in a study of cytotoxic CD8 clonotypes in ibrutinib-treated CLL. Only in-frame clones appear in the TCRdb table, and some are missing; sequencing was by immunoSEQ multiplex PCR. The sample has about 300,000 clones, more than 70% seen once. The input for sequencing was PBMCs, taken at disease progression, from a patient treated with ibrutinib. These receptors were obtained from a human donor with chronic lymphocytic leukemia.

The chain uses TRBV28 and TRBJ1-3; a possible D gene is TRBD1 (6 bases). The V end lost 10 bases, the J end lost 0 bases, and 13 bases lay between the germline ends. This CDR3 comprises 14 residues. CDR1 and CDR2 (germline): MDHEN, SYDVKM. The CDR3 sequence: CAITTGSSGNTIYF. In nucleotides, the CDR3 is TGTGCCATCACGACAGGCAGCTCTGGAAACACCATATATTTT. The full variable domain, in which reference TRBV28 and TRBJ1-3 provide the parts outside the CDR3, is DVKVTQSSRYLVKRTGEKVFLECVQDMDHENMFWYRQDPGLGLRLIYFSYDVKMKEKGDIPEGYSVSREKKERFSLILESASTNQTSMYLCAITTGSSGNTIYFGEGSWLTVV.

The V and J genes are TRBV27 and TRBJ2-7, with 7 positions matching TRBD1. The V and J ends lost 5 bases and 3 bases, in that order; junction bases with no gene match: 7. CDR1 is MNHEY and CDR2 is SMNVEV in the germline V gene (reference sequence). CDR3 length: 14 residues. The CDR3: CASSPFRQGYEQYF. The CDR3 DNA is TGTGCCAGCAGTCCCTTTCGACAGGGCTACGAGCAGTACTTC.

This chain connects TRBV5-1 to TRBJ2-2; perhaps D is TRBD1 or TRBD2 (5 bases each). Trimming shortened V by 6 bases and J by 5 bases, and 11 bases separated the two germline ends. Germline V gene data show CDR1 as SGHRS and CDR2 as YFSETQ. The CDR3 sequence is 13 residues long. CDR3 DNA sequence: TGCGCCAGCAACCTATGGGGGACCGGGGAGCTGTTTTTT. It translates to CASNLWGTGELFF.

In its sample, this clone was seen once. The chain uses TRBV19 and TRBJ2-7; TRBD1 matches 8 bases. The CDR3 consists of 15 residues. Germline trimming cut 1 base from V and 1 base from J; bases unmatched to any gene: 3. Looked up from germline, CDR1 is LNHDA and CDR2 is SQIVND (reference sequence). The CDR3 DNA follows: TGTGCCAGTAGTATAGGGACAGGGCGGTCCTACGAGCAGTACTTC. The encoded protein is CASSIGTGRSYEQYF.

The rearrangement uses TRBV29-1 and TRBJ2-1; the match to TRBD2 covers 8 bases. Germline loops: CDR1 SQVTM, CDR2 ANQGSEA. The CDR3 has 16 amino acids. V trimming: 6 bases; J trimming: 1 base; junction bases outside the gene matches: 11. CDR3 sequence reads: CSVKTGTRGSYNEQFF. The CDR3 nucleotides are TGCAGCGTAAAAACCGGGACTAGGGGTTCCTACAATGAGCAGTTCTTC.

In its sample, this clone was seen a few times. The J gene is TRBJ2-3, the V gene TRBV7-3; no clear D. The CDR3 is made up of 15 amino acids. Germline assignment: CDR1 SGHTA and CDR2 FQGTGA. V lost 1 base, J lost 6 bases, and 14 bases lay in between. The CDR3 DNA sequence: TGTGCCAGCAGCTTAATGGCGGTAGAGACTGATACGCAGTATTTT. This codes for CASSLMAVETDTQYF. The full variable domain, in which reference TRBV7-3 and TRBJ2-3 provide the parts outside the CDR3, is GAGVSQTPSNKVTEKGKYVELRCDPISGHTALYWYRQSLGQGPEFLIYFQGTGAADDSGLPNDRFFAVRPEGSVSTLKIQRTERGDSAVYLCASSLMAVETDTQYFGPGTRLTVL.

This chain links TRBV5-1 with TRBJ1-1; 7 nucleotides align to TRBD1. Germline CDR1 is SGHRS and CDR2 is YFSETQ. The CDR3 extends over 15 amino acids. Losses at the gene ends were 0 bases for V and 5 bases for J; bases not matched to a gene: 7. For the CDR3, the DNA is TGCGCCAGCAGCTTGGCCCTAGGGGGCCGTACTGAAGCTTTCTTT. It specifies CASSLALGGRTEAFF.

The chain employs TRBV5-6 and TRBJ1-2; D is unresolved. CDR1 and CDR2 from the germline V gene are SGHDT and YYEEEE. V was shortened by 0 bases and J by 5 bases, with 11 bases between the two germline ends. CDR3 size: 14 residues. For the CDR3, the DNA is TGTGCCAGCAGCTTGGGGTGGAGGACGTATGGCTACACCTTC. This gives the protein CASSLGWRTYGYTF.

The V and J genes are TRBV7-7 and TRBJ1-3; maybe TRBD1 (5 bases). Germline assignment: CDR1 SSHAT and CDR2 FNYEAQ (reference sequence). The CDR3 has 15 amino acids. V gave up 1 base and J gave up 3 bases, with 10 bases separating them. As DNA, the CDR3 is TGTGCCAGCAGCTTAGGCAGGGTTTGTGGAAACACCATATATTTT. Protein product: CASSLGRVCGNTIYF.

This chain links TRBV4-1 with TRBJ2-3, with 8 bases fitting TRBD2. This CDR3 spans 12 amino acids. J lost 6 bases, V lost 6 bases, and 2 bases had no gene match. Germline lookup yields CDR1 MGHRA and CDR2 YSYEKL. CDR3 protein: CASSPSGDTQYF. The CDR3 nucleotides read TGCGCCAGCAGTCCTAGCGGGGATACGCAGTATTTT.

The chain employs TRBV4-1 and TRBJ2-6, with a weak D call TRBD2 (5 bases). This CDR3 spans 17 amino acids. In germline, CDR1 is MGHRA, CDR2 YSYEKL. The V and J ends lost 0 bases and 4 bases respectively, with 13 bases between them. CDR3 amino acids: CASSQENEGFGANVLTF. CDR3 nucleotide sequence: TGCGCCAGCAGCCAAGAAAATGAGGGCTTCGGGGCCAACGTCCTGACTTTC.

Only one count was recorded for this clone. CDR3 protein: CASRRRDEKLFF. DNA of the CDR3: TGCGCCAGCAGACGCAGGGATGAAAAACTGTTTTTT. V gene TRBV10-2 combines with J gene TRBJ1-4; maybe TRBD1 (5 bases). The V and J ends lost 6 bases and 6 bases respectively, with 8 bases between them. This CDR3 is 12 amino acids long. The germline V gene encodes CDR1 WSHSY and CDR2 SAAADI.

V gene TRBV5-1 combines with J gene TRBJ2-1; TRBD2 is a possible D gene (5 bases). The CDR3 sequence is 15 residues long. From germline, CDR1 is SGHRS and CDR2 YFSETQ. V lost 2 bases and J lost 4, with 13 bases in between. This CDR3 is CASSLSLGDYNEQFF. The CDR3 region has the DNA TGCGCCAGCAGCTTAAGCCTCGGGGATTACAATGAGCAGTTCTTC.

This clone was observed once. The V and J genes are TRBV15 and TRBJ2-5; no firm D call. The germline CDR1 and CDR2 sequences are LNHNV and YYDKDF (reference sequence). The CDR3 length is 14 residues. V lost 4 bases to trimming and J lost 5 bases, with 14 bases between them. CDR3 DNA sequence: TGTGCCACCAGCATCATGGGTGCCTTGGAGACCCAGTACTTC. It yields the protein CATSIMGALETQYF.

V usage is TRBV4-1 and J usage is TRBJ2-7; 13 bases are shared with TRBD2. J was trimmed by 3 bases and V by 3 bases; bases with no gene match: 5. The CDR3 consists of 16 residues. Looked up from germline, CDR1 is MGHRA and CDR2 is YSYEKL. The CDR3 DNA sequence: TGCGCCAGCAGCCAGGGACTAGCGGGAAATCACTACGAGCAGTACTTC. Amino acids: CASSQGLAGNHYEQYF.

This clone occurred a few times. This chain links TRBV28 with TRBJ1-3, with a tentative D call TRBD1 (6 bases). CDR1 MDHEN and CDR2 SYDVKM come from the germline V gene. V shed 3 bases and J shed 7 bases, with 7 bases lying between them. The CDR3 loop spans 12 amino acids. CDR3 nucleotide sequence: TGTGCCAGCAGTTTCAGGGGTAACACCATATATTTT. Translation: CASSFRGNTIYF.

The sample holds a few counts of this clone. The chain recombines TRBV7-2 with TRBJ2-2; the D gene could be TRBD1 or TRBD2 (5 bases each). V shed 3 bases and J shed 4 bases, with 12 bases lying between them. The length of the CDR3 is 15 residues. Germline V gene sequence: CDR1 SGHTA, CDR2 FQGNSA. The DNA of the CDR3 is TGTGCCAGCAGCTTCACCGGGACCACCACCGGGGAGCTGTTTTTT. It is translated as CASSFTGTTTGELFF. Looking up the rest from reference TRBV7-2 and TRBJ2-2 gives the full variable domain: GAGVSQSPSNKVTEKGKDVELRCDPISGHTALYWYRQSLGQGLEFLIYFQGNSAPDKSGLPSDRFSAERTGGSVSTLTIQRTQQEDSAVYLCASSFTGTTTGELFFGEGSRLTVL.

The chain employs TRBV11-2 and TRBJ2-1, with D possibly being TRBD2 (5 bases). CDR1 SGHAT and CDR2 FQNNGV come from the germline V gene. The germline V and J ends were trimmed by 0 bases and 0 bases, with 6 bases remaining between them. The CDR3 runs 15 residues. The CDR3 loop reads CASSLDAGSYNEQFF. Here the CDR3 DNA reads TGTGCCAGCAGCTTAGACGCGGGCTCCTACAATGAGCAGTTCTTC.

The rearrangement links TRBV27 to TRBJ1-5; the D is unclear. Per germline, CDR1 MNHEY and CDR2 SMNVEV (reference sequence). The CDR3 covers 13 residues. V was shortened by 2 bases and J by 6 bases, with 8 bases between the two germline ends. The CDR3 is CASSLVGSQPQHF. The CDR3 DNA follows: TGTGCCAGCAGTTTAGTGGGTAGTCAGCCCCAGCATTTT.

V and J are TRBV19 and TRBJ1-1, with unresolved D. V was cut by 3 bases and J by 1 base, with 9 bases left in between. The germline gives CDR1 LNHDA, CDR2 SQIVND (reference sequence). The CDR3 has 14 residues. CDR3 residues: CASSIGRKNTEAFF. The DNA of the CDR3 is TGTGCCAGTAGTATCGGGCGGAAGAACACTGAAGCTTTCTTT.

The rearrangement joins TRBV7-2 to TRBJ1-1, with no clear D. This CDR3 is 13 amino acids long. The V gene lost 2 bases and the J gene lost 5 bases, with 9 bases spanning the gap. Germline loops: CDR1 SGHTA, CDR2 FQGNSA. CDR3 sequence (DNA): TGTGCCAGCAGCTTAAGAGGGTGGACTGAAGCTTTCTTT. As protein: CASSLRGWTEAFF.

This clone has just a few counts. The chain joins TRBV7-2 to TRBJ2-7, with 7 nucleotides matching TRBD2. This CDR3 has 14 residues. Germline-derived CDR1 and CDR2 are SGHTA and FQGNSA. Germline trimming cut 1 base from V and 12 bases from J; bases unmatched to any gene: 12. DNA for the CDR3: TGTGCCAGCAGCTTAGTTCGGCTAGCGGTTCGGCGGTACTTC. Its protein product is CASSLVRLAVRRYF.

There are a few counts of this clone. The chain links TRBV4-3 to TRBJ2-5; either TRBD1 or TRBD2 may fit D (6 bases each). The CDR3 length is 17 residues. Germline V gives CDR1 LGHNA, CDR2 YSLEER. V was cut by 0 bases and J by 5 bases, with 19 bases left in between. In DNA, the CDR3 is TGCGCCAGCAGCCAAGATTCTTCGGGGGCGCGGTGGGAGACCCAGTACTTC. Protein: CASSQDSSGARWETQYF.

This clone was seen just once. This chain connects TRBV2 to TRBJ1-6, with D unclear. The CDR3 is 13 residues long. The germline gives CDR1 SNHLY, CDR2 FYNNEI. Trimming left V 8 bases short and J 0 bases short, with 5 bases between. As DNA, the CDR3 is TGTGCCAGCCGGTTCTCCTATAATTCACCCCTCCACTTT. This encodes CASRFSYNSPLHF.

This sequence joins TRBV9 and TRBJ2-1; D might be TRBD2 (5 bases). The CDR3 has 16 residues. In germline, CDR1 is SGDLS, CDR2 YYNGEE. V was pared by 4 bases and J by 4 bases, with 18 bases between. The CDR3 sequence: CASSPLLGAAYNEQFF. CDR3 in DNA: TGTGCCAGCAGCCCCCTTTTAGGAGCGGCTTACAATGAGCAGTTCTTC.

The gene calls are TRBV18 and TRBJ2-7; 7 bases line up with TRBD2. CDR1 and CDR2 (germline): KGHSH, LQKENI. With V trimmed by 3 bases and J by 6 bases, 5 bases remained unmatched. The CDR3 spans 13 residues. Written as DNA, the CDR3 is TGTGCCAGCTCACCTGGGGGGGTCTCCGAGCAGTACTTC. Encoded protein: CASSPGGVSEQYF.

CDR3 region: CSVSGTTYNEQFF. CDR3 coding DNA: TGCAGCGTTTCCGGGACCACCTACAATGAGCAGTTCTTC. The chain links TRBV29-1 to TRBJ2-1, with D perhaps being TRBD1 or TRBD2 (5 bases each). This CDR3 region has 13 residues. The V end was cut by 5 bases, the J end by 2 bases, with 10 bases between. Looked up from germline, CDR1 is SQVTM and CDR2 is ANQGSEA.

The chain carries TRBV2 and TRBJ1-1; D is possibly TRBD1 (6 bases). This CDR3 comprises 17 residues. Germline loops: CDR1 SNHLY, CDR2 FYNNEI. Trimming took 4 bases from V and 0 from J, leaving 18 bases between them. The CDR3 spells CASSAIRGGNLNTEAFF. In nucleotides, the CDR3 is TGTGCCAGCAGTGCCATCAGGGGCGGGAATTTGAACACTGAAGCTTTCTTT.

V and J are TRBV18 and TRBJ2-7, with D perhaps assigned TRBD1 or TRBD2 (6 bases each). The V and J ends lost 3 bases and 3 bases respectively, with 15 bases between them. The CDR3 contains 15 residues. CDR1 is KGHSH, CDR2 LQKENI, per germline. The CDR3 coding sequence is TGTGCCAGCTCACCGGGCGGGACAATCGGCTACGAGCAGTACTTC. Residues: CASSPGGTIGYEQYF.

CDR3 sequence reads: CASSLGLAGKSYNEQFF. The DNA of the CDR3 is TGCGCCAGCAGCTTGGGGCTAGCGGGAAAATCCTACAATGAGCAGTTCTTC. J is TRBJ2-1 and V is TRBV5-1; TRBD2 aligns across 9 bases. Germline V lookup: CDR1 SGHRS, CDR2 YFSETQ. The CDR3 is 17 amino acids. V dropped 0 bases and J dropped 1; count of bases not matched to a gene: 5.